A selection of T cell receptor beta chains follows, all from one sample in a study of CD4 T cells in relation to SARS-CoV-2 and coronaviruses. Sequencing was performed with immunoSEQ multiplex PCR; in TCRdb, only in-frame clones are kept and a portion is missing. This table has 27,000 or so clones, over 60% appearing once. No cognate antigen is known for these TCRs. The source material was CD4+ T cells from PBMCs, cultured in vitro. The receptors shown here come from a human donor in good health. Each CDR3 is given with its conserved first and last residue. Fields, in order: J gene, clone size, V gene, D gene, CDR3 protein, CDR3 DNA. D genes are given only for firm matches. The size of a clone is reported for some rows only, either as once, few or many, or as a class for expanded clones.

TRBJ1-3,.,TRBV2,TRBD1,CASARQGAGNTIYF,TGTGCCAGCGCCCGACAGGGGGCAGGAAACACCATATATTTT
TRBJ2-2,once,TRBV9,.,CASSVDGVPPRELFF,TGTGCCAGCAGCGTAGACGGGGTCCCCCCCAGGGAGCTGTTTTTT
TRBJ2-1,.,TRBV4-3,TRBD2,CASSQGISWREDPSAEQFF,TGCGCCAGCAGCCAAGGCATATCGTGGCGGGAGGACCCCTCCGCTGAGCAGTTCTTC
TRBJ1-2,.,TRBV27,TRBD1,CASSTRQGAGGYTF,TGTGCCAGCAGTACCCGACAGGGGGCAGGGGGCTACACCTTC
TRBJ2-5,.,TRBV2,.,CASSDGGGIETQYF,TGTGCCAGCAGTGATGGAGGGGGCATAGAGACCCAGTACTTC
TRBJ2-7,.,TRBV16,TRBD2,CASSQREGDISYEQYF,TGTGCCAGCAGCCAGAGGGAGGGAGACATCTCCTACGAGCAGTACTTC
TRBJ1-6,few,TRBV14,.,CASSQEGGSWGMNSPLHF,TGTGCCAGCAGCCAAGAGGGCGGCAGTTGGGGGATGAATTCACCCCTCCACTTT
TRBJ1-5,.,TRBV11-2,.,CASSPLGGDQPQHF,TGTGCCAGCAGCCCCCTAGGGGGAGATCAGCCCCAGCATTTT
TRBJ2-6,.,TRBV27,.,CASSPRPTGISSGANVLTF,TGTGCCAGCAGTCCCCGCCCGACAGGAATTAGCTCTGGGGCCAACGTCCTGACTTTC
TRBJ2-7,.,TRBV12-3/TRBV12-4,.,CASSRSSIGLYF,TGTGCCAGCAGCCGATCCTCGATCGGGCTGTACTTC
TRBJ2-7,.,TRBV6-5,TRBD1,CASSYSTRGPTYEQYF,TGTGCCAGCAGTTACTCGACCAGGGGGCCTACCTACGAGCAGTACTTC
TRBJ2-7,.,TRBV4-1,TRBD2,CASSHRRLAGAGEQYF,TGCGCCAGCAGCCACCGCCGACTAGCGGGAGCCGGTGAGCAGTACTTC
TRBJ2-2,.,TRBV2,TRBD2,CASSEWTSGNTGELFF,TGTGCCAGCAGTGAGTGGACTAGCGGGAACACCGGGGAGCTGTTTTTT
TRBJ2-5,.,TRBV30,.,CAWSVGETQYF,TGTGCCTGGAGTGTGGGAGAGACCCAGTACTTC
TRBJ2-1,.,TRBV9,TRBD2,CASSDPAGGANQGEQFF,TGTGCCAGCAGCGACCCCGCGGGGGGGGCAAACCAGGGTGAGCAGTTCTTC
TRBJ2-3,.,TRBV4-3,.,CASSQAWRGGGTQYF,TGCGCCAGCAGCCAAGCCTGGCGAGGGGGAGGGACGCAGTATTTT
TRBJ2-3,.,TRBV2,TRBD2,CAFGIAGDHRSTDTQYF,TGTGCCTTCGGGATAGCGGGGGACCACCGTAGCACAGATACGCAGTATTTT
TRBJ2-3,.,TRBV18,.,CASSPWDTQYF,TGTGCCAGCTCACCGTGGGATACGCAGTATTTT
TRBJ2-5,.,TRBV28,.,CASSGAVTQYF,TGTGCCAGCAGTGGAGCGGTGACCCAGTACTTC
TRBJ2-7,.,TRBV7-9,.,CASSLEVWEQYF,TGTGCCAGCAGCTTAGAAGTCTGGGAGCAGTACTTC
TRBJ1-1,few,TRBV25-1,TRBD1,CASGTSWDREEAFF,TGTGCCAGCGGAACTTCCTGGGACAGGGAGGAAGCTTTCTTT
TRBJ2-7,.,TRBV29-1,TRBD2,CSVSTGTSGAYEQYF,TGCAGCGTTTCGACCGGGACTAGCGGCGCCTACGAGCAGTACTTC
TRBJ1-1,.,TRBV7-9,.,CASSFPGGWDTEAFF,TGTGCCAGCAGCTTCCCGGGAGGGTGGGATACTGAAGCTTTCTTT
TRBJ1-4,few,TRBV20-1,.,CSASGGVGSEKLFF,TGCAGTGCTAGTGGAGGGGTGGGCAGTGAAAAACTGTTTTTT
TRBJ1-2,few,TRBV19,.,CASSPTSGAGYTF,TGTGCCAGTAGTCCCACATCAGGAGCCGGCTACACCTTC
TRBJ2-5,.,TRBV5-1,.,CASSLVSSGRVGETQYF,TGCGCCAGCAGCTTGGTTAGCAGCGGCCGGGTGGGGGAGACCCAGTACTTC
TRBJ2-1,.,TRBV19,TRBD2,CASMNGGTYNEQFF,TGTGCCAGTATGAACGGGGGGACCTACAATGAGCAGTTCTTC
TRBJ2-6,few,TRBV7-2,.,CASSLTGLAAGGANVLTF,TGTGCCAGCAGCTTAACCGGGTTAGCTGCTGGTGGGGCCAACGTCCTGACTTTC
TRBJ2-1,.,TRBV4-3,TRBD2,CASSQGGGLYNEQFF,TGCGCCAGCAGCCAAGGGGGGGGACTCTACAATGAGCAGTTCTTC
TRBJ1-2,.,TRBV6-5,.,CASGGALYGYTF,TGTGCCAGCGGCGGGGCCCTCTATGGCTACACCTTC
TRBJ2-5,.,TRBV5-1,.,CASTFGGAGQETQYF,TGCGCCAGCACCTTCGGAGGGGCAGGGCAAGAGACCCAGTACTTC
TRBJ1-1,once,TRBV7-2,.,CASSPRVRVEAFF,TGTGCCAGCAGCCCCCGGGTCCGGGTTGAAGCTTTCTTT
TRBJ2-7,.,TRBV19,.,CASSVGPRSEQYF,TGTGCCAGTAGTGTAGGTCCGAGAAGCGAGCAGTACTTC
TRBJ2-5,.,TRBV7-9,.,CASSLGFSRGRDETQYF,TGTGCCAGCAGCTTAGGCTTCAGTCGAGGTCGGGACGAGACCCAGTACTTC
TRBJ1-6,.,TRBV6-5,.,CASSWTGNSPLHF,TGTGCCAGCAGTTGGACCGGTAATTCACCCCTCCACTTT
TRBJ1-1,few,TRBV20-1,.,CSGRTEAFF,TGCAGTGGTCGGACTGAAGCTTTCTTT
TRBJ2-1,.,TRBV9,.,CASSATLNEQFF,TGTGCCAGCAGCGCGACACTGAATGAGCAGTTCTTC
TRBJ1-1,.,TRBV30,.,CAWNRMRVGTEAFF,TGTGCCTGGAACCGAATGCGGGTCGGCACTGAAGCTTTCTTT
TRBJ2-1,.,TRBV7-3,TRBD2,CASSRGDEQFF,TGTGCCAGCAGCCGGGGGGATGAGCAGTTCTTC
TRBJ1-1,.,TRBV10-3,.,CAITPRDTNTEAFF,TGTGCCATCACCCCCCGGGACACGAACACTGAAGCTTTCTTT
TRBJ2-7,.,TRBV5-6,TRBD1,CASSWGQSHEQYF,TGTGCCAGCAGCTGGGGACAGTCCCACGAGCAGTACTTC
TRBJ2-7,.,TRBV7-2,TRBD1,CASSRPGGINEQYF,TGTGCCAGCAGTCGACCAGGGGGCATCAACGAGCAGTACTTC
TRBJ1-1,.,TRBV11-2,.,CASSLIPVNTEAFF,TGTGCCAGCAGCTTAATCCCGGTGAACACTGAAGCTTTCTTT
TRBJ2-2,.,TRBV5-6,TRBD1,CASSPGTGAGELFF,TGTGCCAGCAGCCCCGGGACAGGGGCCGGGGAGCTGTTTTTT
TRBJ1-1,.,TRBV12-3/TRBV12-4,.,CASSLPGKEAFF,TGTGCCAGCAGTTTACCAGGGAAAGAAGCTTTCTTT
TRBJ2-1,.,TRBV2,TRBD2,CASSRTSGYSYNEQFF,TGTGCCAGCAGCCGGACTAGCGGGTACTCCTACAATGAGCAGTTCTTC
TRBJ2-3,.,TRBV29-1,TRBD2,CSVPPGGAGTDTQYF,TGCAGCGTTCCACCGGGGGGGGCGGGCACAGATACGCAGTATTTT
TRBJ2-1,.,TRBV4-2,TRBD2,CASSRDLAGGPGGEQFF,TGTGCCAGCAGCCGAGATCTGGCGGGAGGGCCAGGAGGGGAGCAGTTCTTC
TRBJ2-6,once,TRBV11-1,.,CASSLVSGAGANVLTF,TGTGCCAGCAGCTTAGTATCGGGGGCTGGGGCCAACGTCCTGACTTTC
TRBJ2-1,.,TRBV6-4,.,CACLNEQFF,TGTGCCTGCTTAAATGAGCAGTTCTTC
TRBJ2-3,.,TRBV28,.,CASSLFRHTQYF,TGTGCCAGCAGTTTATTTCGCCATACGCAGTATTTT
TRBJ2-1,.,TRBV20-1,TRBD2,CSASSAGGPDEQFF,TGCAGTGCTAGTAGCGCGGGAGGTCCCGATGAGCAGTTCTTC
TRBJ1-6,.,TRBV1,.,CTSSVPGGPNSPLHF,TGCACCAGCAGCGTCCCCGGGGGACCCAATTCACCCCTCCACTTT
TRBJ2-7,.,TRBV6-2/TRBV6-3,.,CASSPGLSRIEQYF,TGTGCCAGCAGCCCCGGACTTAGCAGGATCGAGCAGTACTTC
TRBJ1-4,once,TRBV4-1,.,CASSWVDTNEKLFF,TGCGCCAGCAGCTGGGTGGACACTAATGAAAAACTGTTTTTT